A selection of T cell receptor beta chains follows, all from one sample in a study of spatial heterogeneity in lung cancer. TCRdb itself ran the 5' RACE reads through MiXCR, one entry per CDR3 protein. The table has about 85,000 distinct CDR3 sequences, approximately 21% seen once. Sequences were derived from PBMCs, sampled at surgery. The source of these receptors is a male donor with early-stage non-small cell lung cancer. Both conserved end residues are part of each CDR3. D genes are given only for firm matches. A row's size may be missing; if present it is once, few, many or a size class.

abundance | d_gene | j_gene | v_gene | CDR3nt | CDR3aa
many | TRBD2 | TRBJ2-7 | TRBV18 | TGTGCCAGCTCACCAGCGGGGACGGAGGGGACTAACTCCTACGAGCAGTACTTC | CASSPAGTEGTNSYEQYF
few | TRBD2 | TRBJ2-1 | TRBV14 | TGTGCCAGCAGCCAGATAGCGGGAGCATACAATGAGCAGTTCTTC | CASSQIAGAYNEQFF
. | . | TRBJ2-1 | TRBV6-6 | TGTGCCAGCATAAGGTACAGGGATTTCAATGAGCAGTTCTTC | CASIRYRDFNEQFF
many | . | TRBJ1-1 | TRBV27 | TGTGCCAGCAGTGGAAATACAGGTAACACTGAAGCTTTCTTT | CASSGNTGNTEAFF
. | . | TRBJ2-3 | TRBV6-1 | TGTGCCAGCAGTCAGGGGTTCACAGATACGCAGTATTTT | CASSQGFTDTQYF
many | . | TRBJ2-7 | TRBV4-2 | TGTGCCAGCAGCCAAGACCCTACCCCCGTTAGCTCCTACGAGCAGTACTTC | CASSQDPTPVSSYEQYF
. | TRBD1 | TRBJ1-4 | TRBV7-2 | TGTGCCAGCAGCTTGACAGGGGGGAATATTGAAAAACTGTTTTTT | CASSLTGGNIEKLFF
. | . | TRBJ2-1 | TRBV6-5 | TGTGCCAGCAGTCGGCTACAGGGCAATGAGCAGTTCTTC | CASSRLQGNEQFF
. | TRBD2 | TRBJ2-7 | TRBV27 | TGTGCCAGCAAAGCGGGAGGGCCGGTATACGAGCAGTACTTC | CASKAGGPVYEQYF
few | TRBD1 | TRBJ1-1 | TRBV30 | TGTGCCTGGAGTCCCACCGGGACAGGGGGCTTAGGAGCTTTCTTT | CAWSPTGTGGLGAFF
few | . | TRBJ2-3 | TRBV27 | TGTGCCAGCAGCCAAGGCGTCAGCGGCACAGATACGCAGTATTTT | CASSQGVSGTDTQYF
. | . | TRBJ2-1 | TRBV14 | TGTGCCAGCACCAGGGGCGGGAGAAATGAGCAGTTCTTC | CASTRGGRNEQFF
few | . | TRBJ2-7 | TRBV5-1 | TGCGCCAGCAGCTGGGACGGTAGCTCCTACGAGCAGTACTTC | CASSWDGSSYEQYF
. | . | TRBJ1-4 | TRBV27 | TGTGCCAGCAGCCTCAGAGGGAGAGAAAAACTGTTTTTT | CASSLRGREKLFF
many | . | TRBJ1-4 | TRBV4-1 | TGCGCCAGCAGCCAGGGGACGACGGAGAATGAAAAACTGTTTTTT | CASSQGTTENEKLFF